This T cell receptor beta chain emerged from a study of cytomegalovirus exposure and HLA in healthy donors. Use of 60 Vbeta and 13 Jbeta primers characterized the PCR. The protocol was immunoSEQ multiplex PCR, while the TCRdb copy is restricted to in-frame clones and leaves out a portion. The sample has approximately 40,000 clones; 80% to 90% are singletons. The CDR3 has 14 residues. Germline V gene lookup returns CDR1 SEHNR and CDR2 FQNEAQ (reference sequence). The V and J ends lost 8 bases and 2 bases, in that order; junction bases with no gene match: 6. The sequenced material came from PBMCs. This TCR was sampled from a woman in her 40s in good health and CMV-seropositive. J is TRBJ2-4 and V is TRBV7-9; TRBD2 aligns across 7 bases. The DNA for the CDR3 is TGTGCCAGCGGAGGGAGGGATTCCAAAAACATTCAGTACTTC. Its translation is CASGGRDSKNIQYF.